These 25 T cell receptor beta chains were all obtained from the same sample, sequenced in a study of blood T cell repertoires in COVID-19. Sequencing was performed with immunoSEQ multiplex PCR; in TCRdb, only in-frame clones are kept and a portion is missing. The table includes 390,000 or so clones, 85% to 90% detected once. The specimen was PBMCs or T cells enriched from blood (not recorded which). The receptors originated from a woman aged 50 to 60 who had recovered from COVID-19.

CDR3 region: CASSQETSGGAVEQFF. The CDR3 nucleotides are TGCGCCAGCAGCCAAGAAACTAGCGGGGGGGCGGTTGAGCAGTTCTTC. The chain combines TRBV4-1 with TRBJ2-1, with 13 bases identical to TRBD2. Germline values: CDR1 MGHRA, CDR2 YSYEKL. The CDR3 is 16 residues long. Unmatched junction bases numbered 5, after V lost 0 bases and J lost 9 bases.

The chain combines TRBV7-8 with TRBJ2-7; tentative D call: TRBD2 (7 bases). The CDR3 consists of 13 residues. The germline CDR1 and CDR2 sequences are SGHVS and FQNEAQ. V was shortened by 5 bases and J by 5 bases, with 13 bases between the two germline ends. CDR3 sequence: CASSRGASNEQYF. CDR3 nucleotides: TGTGCCAGCAGCCGGGGGGCTAGTAACGAGCAGTACTTC. Complete variable domain (other parts from reference TRBV7-8 and TRBJ2-7): GAGVSQSPRYKVAKRGQDVALRCDPISGHVSLFWYQQALGQGPEFLTYFQNEAQLDKSGLPSDRFFAERPEGSVSTLKIQRTQQEDSAVYLCASSRGASNEQYFGPGTRLTVT.

The table lists this clone with a count of one. The rearrangement uses TRBV2 and TRBJ1-1; D might be TRBD1 (5 bases). CDR3 size: 15 residues. Looked up from germline, CDR1 is SNHLY and CDR2 is FYNNEI. Trimming stripped 3 bases from V and 2 bases from J, with 13 bases between. CDR3: CASSDRQIVNTEAFF. The CDR3 DNA reads as TGTGCCAGCAGTGATCGACAGATAGTTAACACTGAAGCTTTCTTT.

Here the CDR3 DNA reads TGTGCCAGCAGTAAGACAGGGTGGGACACAGATACGCAGTATTTT. It codes for CASSKTGWDTDTQYF. The chain links TRBV6-5 to TRBJ2-3; TRBD1 matches 7 bases. CDR3 length: 15 residues. Unmatched junction bases numbered 7, after V lost 5 bases and J lost 2 bases. CDR1 is MNHEY and CDR2 is SVGAGI in the germline V gene.

This clone was observed a few times. The chain couples TRBV5-1 to TRBJ2-1, with D possibly TRBD2 on 6 matching bases. Germline V gene data show CDR1 as SGHRS and CDR2 as YFSETQ. The germline V and J ends were trimmed by 4 bases and 0 bases, with 17 bases remaining between them. The CDR3 consists of 17 residues. CDR3 in amino acids: CASSPGSGASSYNEQFF. CDR3 DNA sequence: TGCGCCAGCAGCCCCGGGAGTGGAGCGAGCTCCTACAATGAGCAGTTCTTC.

The chain carries TRBV18 and TRBJ2-4; D is ambiguous. V lost 4 bases to trimming and J lost 0 bases, with 7 bases between them. Germline CDR1 and CDR2: KGHSH and LQKENI. The CDR3 is 14 residues long. Written as DNA, the CDR3 is TGTGCCAGCTCACTCTCGGGAGCCAAAAACATTCAGTACTTC. This sequence encodes CASSLSGAKNIQYF.

This sequence joins TRBV21-1 and TRBJ2-2; the D call TRBD2 from the table was never checked on the DNA. TRBV21-1 is reported as a pseudogene. This CDR3 spans 15 amino acids. CDR3 coding DNA: TGTGCCAGCAGCCAACACTGGGGGGGAGCCGGGGAGCTGTTTTTT. Its translation is CASSQHWGGAGELFF.

The DNA of the CDR3 is TGTGCCAGCAGCTTCGCAGGGCCCGCTGGAAACACCATATATTTT. The encoded protein is CASSFAGPAGNTIYF. The chain joins TRBV5-6 to TRBJ1-3; TRBD1 might be the D (5 bases). The CDR3 is made up of 15 amino acids. V shed 2 bases and J shed 2 bases, with 11 bases lying between them. The germline CDR1 and CDR2 sequences are SGHDT and YYEEEE.

The rearrangement uses TRBV5-1 and TRBJ2-7, with TRBD1 matching 9 bases. V shed 6 bases, J shed 2 bases, and the junction held 15 bases outside the gene matches. CDR1 SGHRS and CDR2 YFSETQ come from the germline V gene. This CDR3 spans 17 amino acids. CDR3 in DNA: TGCGCCAGCACCTCTTTCGTCCCGGGACAGGGAACCTACGAGCAGTACTTC. Translating gives CASTSFVPGQGTYEQYF.

The V and J genes are TRBV27 and TRBJ1-5, with D unclear. CDR1 and CDR2 (germline): MNHEY, SMNVEV (reference sequence). This CDR3 is 15 amino acids long. The ends were cut back, 7 bases at V and 6 bases at J, with 19 bases in the middle. This chain's CDR3 is CASKRWQSGVQPQHF. The CDR3 coding sequence is TGTGCCAGCAAAAGGTGGCAGTCCGGGGTTCAGCCCCAGCATTTT.

V usage is TRBV19 and J usage is TRBJ2-3, with 7 bases that match TRBD1. Germline V gene lookup returns CDR1 LNHDA and CDR2 SQIVND (reference sequence). CDR3 length: 15 amino acids. J gave up 1 base and V 4 bases, and 5 bases lay outside the gene matches. DNA for the CDR3: TGTGCCAGTAGTAGTAGAGGACAGGGCACAGATACGCAGTATTTT. Translation gives CASSSRGQGTDTQYF.

This clone was found a few times. V is TRBV9 and J is TRBJ1-3; D unresolved. The V and J ends lost 0 bases and 2 bases respectively, with 15 bases between them. CDR1 and CDR2 from the germline V gene are SGDLS and YYNGEE. The CDR3 totals 17 residues. DNA for the CDR3: TGTGCCAGCAGCGTAGCTACCCAGGTTAGTCCTGGAAACACCATATATTTT. This sequence encodes CASSVATQVSPGNTIYF.

J is TRBJ2-5 and V is TRBV28, with a possible D match to TRBD2 (5 bases). CDR3 length: 14 amino acids. Germline V gene data show CDR1 as MDHEN and CDR2 as SYDVKM. Trimming removed 7 bases from V and 7 bases from J, with 19 bases in between. CDR3: CASTAGVPSGTQYF. CDR3 DNA sequence: TGTGCCAGCACGGCCGGGGTGCCCTCCGGGACCCAGTACTTC. Drawing the rest from reference TRBV28 and TRBJ2-5, the complete variable domain is DVKVTQSSRYLVKRTGEKVFLECVQDMDHENMFWYRQDPGLGLRLIYFSYDVKMKEKGDIPEGYSVSREKKERFSLILESASTNQTSMYLCASTAGVPSGTQYFGPGTRLLVL.

The gene calls are TRBV7-9 and TRBJ2-2; tentative D call: TRBD2 (6 bases). Germline assignment: CDR1 SEHNR and CDR2 FQNEAQ (reference sequence). V was pared by 4 bases and J by 6 bases, with 6 bases between. CDR3 size: 12 residues. DNA of the CDR3: TGTGCCAGCAGCTGGGGGGCCGGGGAGCTGTTTTTT. Translated, it gives CASSWGAGELFF. Full variable domain (remainder filled in from reference TRBV7-9 and TRBJ2-2): DTGVSQNPRHKITKRGQNVTFRCDPISEHNRLYWYRQTLGQGPEFLTYFQNEAQLEKSRLLSDRFSAERPKGSFSTLEIQRTEQGDSAMYLCASSWGAGELFFGEGSRLTVL.

The CDR3 DNA reads TGTGCCAGCAGCCCAACAGGGGGCGCCGGGAACACCATATATTTT. Amino acids: CASSPTGGAGNTIYF. The chain uses TRBV3-1 (or the pseudogene TRBV3-2) and TRBJ1-3; 9 bases agree with TRBD1. Losses at the gene ends were 4 bases for V and 7 bases for J; bases not matched to a gene: 8. Per germline, CDR1 LGHDT and CDR2 YNNKEL (reference sequence). The CDR3 is 15 amino acids.

The chain recombines TRBV4-2 with TRBJ1-2; possibly TRBD1 for D (6 bases). V was pared by 8 bases and J by 9 bases, with 16 bases between. In germline, CDR1 is LGHNA, CDR2 YNFKEQ. The length of the CDR3 is 12 residues. The CDR3 coding sequence is TGTGCCAGCCCCTCTTGGACAGCGAGCTACACCTTC. Its protein product is CASPSWTASYTF.

This chain links TRBV28 with TRBJ1-6, with 9 bases that match TRBD1. V dropped 5 bases and J dropped 7; count of bases not matched to a gene: 12. This CDR3 contains 17 residues. Germline values: CDR1 MDHEN, CDR2 SYDVKM. CDR3 sequence (DNA): TGTGCCAGCAGTCGGGACCCACCGACAGGGGGAAATTCACCCCTCCACTTT. The encoded protein is CASSRDPPTGGNSPLHF.

CDR3 sequence (DNA): TGTGCCAGCTCACCAGAAAAGGGGGGGCGCGTCTATGGCTACACCTTC. Translated: CASSPEKGGRVYGYTF. V is TRBV18 and J is TRBJ1-2, with D tentatively TRBD1 (6 bases). V was trimmed by 2 bases and J by 4 bases, leaving 17 bases between them. Germline-derived CDR1 and CDR2 are KGHSH and LQKENI. The CDR3 covers 16 residues.

This rearrangement joins TRBV19 to TRBJ2-7, with D possibly TRBD1 on 6 matching bases. The ends were cut back, 3 bases at V and 2 bases at J, with 11 bases in the middle. The CDR3 contains 14 residues. Germline CDR1 LNHDA, CDR2 SQIVND (reference sequence). CDR3 region: CASSIQGTPYEQYF. Written as DNA, the CDR3 is TGTGCCAGTAGTATTCAGGGGACGCCCTACGAGCAGTACTTC.

The chain is built from TRBV2 and TRBJ2-1, with D possibly being TRBD2 (6 bases). V lost 9 bases and J 7 bases, leaving 13 bases between the germline ends. Germline V CDR1 and CDR2: SNHLY, FYNNEI. This CDR3 is built from 12 residues. Here the CDR3 reads CASGGIINEQFF. CDR3 nucleotides: TGTGCCAGTGGGGGGATCATAAATGAGCAGTTCTTC.

This clone was picked up a small number of times. The chain has TRBV12-1 and TRBJ1-4. TRBV12-1 corresponds to a pseudogene. The CDR3 length is 11 residues. CDR3 in amino acids: CASSPDEKLFF. The CDR3, as DNA: TGTGCCAGCAGCCCCGATGAAAAACTGTTTTTT.

This clone was detected only once. The chain links TRBV6-6 to TRBJ1-4; D unresolved. Germline assignment: CDR1 MNHNY and CDR2 SVGAGI (reference sequence). The CDR3 consists of 14 residues. V was cut by 5 bases and J by 8 bases, with 15 bases left in between. The CDR3 spells CASSAPGKGEKLFF. The CDR3 DNA reads TGTGCCAGCAGTGCACCGGGAAAGGGAGAAAAACTGTTTTTT.

This clone was counted once. V and J are TRBV28 and TRBJ1-2; 7 nucleotides match TRBD1. This CDR3 region has 13 residues. Trimming at V came to 5 bases and at J to 8 bases, leaving 8 bases not matched to a gene. The V gene's germline CDR1 is MDHEN and CDR2 SYDVKM. The CDR3 bases are TGTGCCAGCAGTCCCGCAGGGGGATGGGGCTACACCTTC. It is translated as CASSPAGGWGYTF.

The genes are TRBV7-9 and TRBJ1-1; 7 nucleotides align to TRBD1. CDR1 is SEHNR, CDR2 FQNEAQ, per germline (reference sequence). V gave up 5 bases and J gave up 5 bases; unmatched junction bases: 11. CDR3 length: 15 amino acids. The CDR3 reads CASSVVTGLGTEAFF. The CDR3, as DNA: TGTGCCAGCAGCGTCGTGACAGGGTTGGGTACTGAAGCTTTCTTT.

The rearrangement links TRBV4-3 to TRBJ2-7, with 8 positions matching TRBD1. The junction had 9 bases not matched to a gene; V was cut back by 1 base and J by 4 bases. The germline V gene has CDR1 LGHNA and CDR2 YSLEER. This CDR3 is 16 amino acids long. CDR3 nucleotide sequence: TGCGCCAGCAGCCAAGTACCCGACAGGGGAGTTTACGAGCAGTACTTC. Amino acid sequence: CASSQVPDRGVYEQYF.